The TCR beta chain described here comes from a study of shared clonotypes between healthy human individuals. Generated by immunoSEQ multiplex PCR, the TCRdb table keeps only in-frame clones and is missing some. This table holds about 640,000 clones, about 78% found once. The CDR3 runs to 11 residues. Trimming stripped 5 bases from V and 2 bases from J, with 3 bases between. The germline gives CDR1 SGHRS, CDR2 YFSETQ. This clone was seen repeatedly, ten times or more. Other DNA sequences of this sample code for an identical CDR3. The study drew all its donors from Caucasian adults living in Nashville, Tennessee.

The gene calls are TRBV5-1 and TRBJ2-3; D gene uncertain. This clonotype was obtained from a woman aged 30 to 39 in good health. The sample comprised memory CD4+ T cells sorted from blood. Subset described: CD45RA-negative fraction. CDR3 amino acids: CASSNTDTQYF. CDR3 nucleotide sequence: TGCGCCAGCAGTAACACAGATACGCAGTATTTT. Complete variable domain (other parts from reference TRBV5-1 and TRBJ2-3): KAGVTQTPRYLIKTRGQQVTLSCSPISGHRSVSWYQQTPGQGLQFLFEYFSETQRNKGNFPGRFSGRQFSNSRSEMNVSTLELGDSALYLCASSNTDTQYFGPGTRLTVL.